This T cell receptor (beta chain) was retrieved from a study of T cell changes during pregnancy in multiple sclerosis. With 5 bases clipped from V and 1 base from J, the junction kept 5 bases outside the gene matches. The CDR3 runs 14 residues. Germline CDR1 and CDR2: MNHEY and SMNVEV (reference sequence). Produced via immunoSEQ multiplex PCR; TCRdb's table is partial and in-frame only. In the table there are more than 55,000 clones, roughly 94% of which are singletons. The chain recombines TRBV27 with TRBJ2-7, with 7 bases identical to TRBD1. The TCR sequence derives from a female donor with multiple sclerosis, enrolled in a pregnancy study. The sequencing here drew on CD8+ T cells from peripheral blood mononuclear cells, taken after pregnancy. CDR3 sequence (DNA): TGTGCCAGCAGTCCCAAGGGGGCTTCCTACGAGCAGTACTTC. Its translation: CASSPKGASYEQYF.